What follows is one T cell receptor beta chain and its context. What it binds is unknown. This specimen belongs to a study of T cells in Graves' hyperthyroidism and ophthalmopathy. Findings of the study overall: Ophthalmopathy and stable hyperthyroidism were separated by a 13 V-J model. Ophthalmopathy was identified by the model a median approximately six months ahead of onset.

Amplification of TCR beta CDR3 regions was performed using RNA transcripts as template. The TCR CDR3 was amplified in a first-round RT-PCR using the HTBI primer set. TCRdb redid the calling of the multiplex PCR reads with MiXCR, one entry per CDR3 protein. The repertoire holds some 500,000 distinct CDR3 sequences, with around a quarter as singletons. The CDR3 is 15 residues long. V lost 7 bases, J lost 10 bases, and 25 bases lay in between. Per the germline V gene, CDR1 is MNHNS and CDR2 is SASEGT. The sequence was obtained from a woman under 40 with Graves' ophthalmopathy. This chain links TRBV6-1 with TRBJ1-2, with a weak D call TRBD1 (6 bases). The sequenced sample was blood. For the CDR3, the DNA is TGTGCCAGCAACACCCCGGGGGCCCTCGTATTACCCTACACCTTC. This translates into CASNTPGALVLPYTF.